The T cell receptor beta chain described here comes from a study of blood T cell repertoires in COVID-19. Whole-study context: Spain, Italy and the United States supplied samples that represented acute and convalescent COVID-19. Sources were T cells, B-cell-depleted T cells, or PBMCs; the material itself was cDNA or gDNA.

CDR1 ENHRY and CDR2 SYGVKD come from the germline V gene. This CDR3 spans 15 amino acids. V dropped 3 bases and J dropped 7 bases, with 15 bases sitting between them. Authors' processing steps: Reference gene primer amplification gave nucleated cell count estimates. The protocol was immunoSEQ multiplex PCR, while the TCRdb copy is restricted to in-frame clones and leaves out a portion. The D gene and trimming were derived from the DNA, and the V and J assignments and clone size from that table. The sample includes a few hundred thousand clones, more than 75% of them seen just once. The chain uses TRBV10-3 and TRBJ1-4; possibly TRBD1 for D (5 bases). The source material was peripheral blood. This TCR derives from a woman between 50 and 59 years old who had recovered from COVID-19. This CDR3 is CAISEGLGVGEKLFF. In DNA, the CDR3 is TGTGCCATCAGTGAAGGGTTAGGGGTTGGTGAAAAACTGTTTTTT.